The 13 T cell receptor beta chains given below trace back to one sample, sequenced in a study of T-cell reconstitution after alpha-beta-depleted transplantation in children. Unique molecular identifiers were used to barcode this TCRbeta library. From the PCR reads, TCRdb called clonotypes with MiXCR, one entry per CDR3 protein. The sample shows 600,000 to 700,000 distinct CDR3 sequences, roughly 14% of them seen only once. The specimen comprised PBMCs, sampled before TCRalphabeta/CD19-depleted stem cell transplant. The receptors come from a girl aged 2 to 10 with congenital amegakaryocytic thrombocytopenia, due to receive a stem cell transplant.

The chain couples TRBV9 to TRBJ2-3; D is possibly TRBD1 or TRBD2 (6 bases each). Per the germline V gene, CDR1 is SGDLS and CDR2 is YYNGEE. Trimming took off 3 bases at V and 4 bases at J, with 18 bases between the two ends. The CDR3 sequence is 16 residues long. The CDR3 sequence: CASSGNGGGMADTQYF. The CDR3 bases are TGTGCCAGCAGCGGAAACGGAGGGGGGATGGCAGATACGCAGTATTTT.

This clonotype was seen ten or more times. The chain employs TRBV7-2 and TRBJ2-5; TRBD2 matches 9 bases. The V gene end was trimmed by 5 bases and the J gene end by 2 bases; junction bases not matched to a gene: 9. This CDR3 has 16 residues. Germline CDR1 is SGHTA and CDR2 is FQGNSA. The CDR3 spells CASSPNSGSGQETQYF. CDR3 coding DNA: TGTGCCAGCAGCCCAAATAGCGGGAGTGGGCAAGAGACCCAGTACTTC. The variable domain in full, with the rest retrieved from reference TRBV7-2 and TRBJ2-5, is GAGVSQSPSNKVTEKGKDVELRCDPISGHTALYWYRQSLGQGLEFLIYFQGNSAPDKSGLPSDRFSAERTGGSVSTLTIQRTQQEDSAVYLCASSPNSGSGQETQYFGPGTRLLVL.

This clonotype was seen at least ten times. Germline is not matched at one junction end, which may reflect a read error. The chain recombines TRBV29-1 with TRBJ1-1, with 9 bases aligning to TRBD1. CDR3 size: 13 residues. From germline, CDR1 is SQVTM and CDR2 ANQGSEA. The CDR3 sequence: CSAERDRVAEAFF. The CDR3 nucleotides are TGCAGCGCTGAAAGGGACAGGGTCGCCGAAGCTTTCTTT. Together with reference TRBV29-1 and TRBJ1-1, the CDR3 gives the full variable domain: SAVISQKPSRDICQRGTSLTIQCQVDSQVTMMFWYRQQPGQSLTLIATANQGSEATYESGFVIDKFPISRPNLTFSTLTVSNMSPEDSSIYLCSAERDRVAEAFFGQGTRLTVV.

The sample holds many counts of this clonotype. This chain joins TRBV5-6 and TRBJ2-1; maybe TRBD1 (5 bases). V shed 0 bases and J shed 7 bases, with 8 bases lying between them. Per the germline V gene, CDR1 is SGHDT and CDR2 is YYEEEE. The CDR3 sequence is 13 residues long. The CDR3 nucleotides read TGTGCCAGCAGCTTGGGACAGTGGAATGAGCAGTTCTTC. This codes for CASSLGQWNEQFF.

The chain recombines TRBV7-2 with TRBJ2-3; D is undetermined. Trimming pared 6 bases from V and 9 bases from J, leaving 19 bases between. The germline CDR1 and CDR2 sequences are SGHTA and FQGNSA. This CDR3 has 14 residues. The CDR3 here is CASRKVSLEKTQYF. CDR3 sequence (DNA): TGTGCCAGCAGAAAAGTATCCCTAGAAAAGACGCAGTATTTT.

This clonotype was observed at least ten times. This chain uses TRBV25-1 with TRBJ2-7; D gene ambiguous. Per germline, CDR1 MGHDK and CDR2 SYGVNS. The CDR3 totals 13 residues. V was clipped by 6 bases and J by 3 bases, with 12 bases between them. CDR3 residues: CASREETRYEQYF. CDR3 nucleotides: TGTGCCAGCAGAGAAGAAACCCGCTACGAGCAGTACTTC.

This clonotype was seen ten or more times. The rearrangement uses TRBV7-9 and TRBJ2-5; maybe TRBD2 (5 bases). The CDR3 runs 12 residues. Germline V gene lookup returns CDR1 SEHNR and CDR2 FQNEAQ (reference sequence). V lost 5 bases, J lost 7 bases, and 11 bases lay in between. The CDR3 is CASSPGGGTQYF. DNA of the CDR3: TGTGCCAGCAGCCCTGGAGGTGGGACCCAGTACTTC.

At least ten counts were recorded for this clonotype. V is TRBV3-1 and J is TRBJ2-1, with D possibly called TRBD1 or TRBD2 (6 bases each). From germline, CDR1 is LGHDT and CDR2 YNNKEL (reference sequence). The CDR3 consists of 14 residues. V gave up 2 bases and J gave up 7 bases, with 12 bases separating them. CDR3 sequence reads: CASSQFTGRNEQFF. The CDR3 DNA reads TGTGCCAGCAGCCAATTTACAGGGAGGAATGAGCAGTTCTTC.

The DNA for the CDR3 is TGTGCCAGCAGCCTTGGGATCCCAGATGGCTACACCTTC. Translated: CASSLGIPDGYTF. J is TRBJ1-2 and V is TRBV5-5, with unresolved D. This CDR3 has 13 amino acids. The V gene's germline CDR1 is SGHKS and CDR2 YYEKEE (reference sequence). V was shortened by 4 bases and J by 6 bases, with 13 bases between the two germline ends.

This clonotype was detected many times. The CDR3 nucleotides are TGCAGCGTAAACTATCGGCGGGAGCCCCAAGAGACCCAGTACTTC. It is translated as CSVNYRREPQETQYF. The rearrangement uses TRBV29-1 and TRBJ2-5, with TRBD2 matching 7 bases. Germline assignment: CDR1 SQVTM and CDR2 ANQGSEA. This CDR3 is built from 15 residues. V was pared by 6 bases and J by 1 base, with 11 bases of the junction left unmatched.

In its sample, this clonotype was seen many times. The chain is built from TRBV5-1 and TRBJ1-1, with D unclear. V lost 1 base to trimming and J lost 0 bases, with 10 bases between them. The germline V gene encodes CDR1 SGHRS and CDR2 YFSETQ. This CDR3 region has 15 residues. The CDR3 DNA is TGCGCCAGCAGCTTGTTGGTGGGCGTGAACACTGAAGCTTTCTTT. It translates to CASSLLVGVNTEAFF.

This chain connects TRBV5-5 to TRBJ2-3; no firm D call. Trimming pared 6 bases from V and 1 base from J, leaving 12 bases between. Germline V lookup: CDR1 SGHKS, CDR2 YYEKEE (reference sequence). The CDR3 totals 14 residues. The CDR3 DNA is TGTGCCAGCACCATTCTAACGGGCACAGATACGCAGTATTTT. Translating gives CASTILTGTDTQYF.

For the CDR3, the DNA is TGTGCCAGCAGCCATACTATAGAGGTGGAGACCCAGTACTTC. Translated, it gives CASSHTIEVETQYF. V usage is TRBV12-3 or TRBV12-4 and J usage is TRBJ2-5; D not certain. V gave up 6 bases and J gave up 5 bases, with 16 bases separating them. The CDR3 has 14 amino acids.